A single sample is the source of the 28 T cell receptor beta chains below, sequenced in a study of cytomegalovirus exposure and HLA in healthy donors. The PCR used 60 Vbeta and 13 Jbeta primers. The table came from immunoSEQ multiplex PCR; TCRdb's copy has only in-frame clones and leaves some out. The sample holds around 100,000 clones; roughly 70% are singletons and the top ten take approximately 0.9%. The sequencing input was PBMCs. These receptors all come from a woman in her 30s in good health and CMV-seronegative.

This rearrangement joins TRBV5-4 to TRBJ2-5, with D unresolved. The CDR3 sequence is 13 residues long. Trimming cost V 2 bases and J 3 bases, with 8 bases left between them. Germline V lookup: CDR1 SGHNT, CDR2 YYREEE (reference sequence). DNA for the CDR3: TGTGCCAGCAGCTTTGAACTGGAAGAGACCCAGTACTTC. Protein: CASSFELEETQYF.

V and J are TRBV19 and TRBJ1-1, with 7 bases fitting TRBD1. The V segment lost 2 bases and the J segment 1 base; nucleotides outside the gene matches: 7. CDR1 is LNHDA, CDR2 SQIVND, per germline (reference sequence). The CDR3 runs to 16 residues. As DNA, the CDR3 is TGTGCCAGTAGTATATGGAGGGCAGGGGGGAACACTGAAGCTTTCTTT. Translation gives CASSIWRAGGNTEAFF. Full variable domain (outside the CDR3, taken from reference TRBV19 and TRBJ1-1): DGGITQSPKYLFRKEGQNVTLSCEQNLNHDAMYWYRQDPGQGLRLIYYSQIVNDFQKGDIAEGYSVSREKKESFPLTVTSAQKNPTAFYLCASSIWRAGGNTEAFFGQGTRLTVV.

The chain has TRBV5-6 and TRBJ1-1, with TRBD1 as a possible D gene (6 bases). V was trimmed by 2 bases and J by 5 bases, leaving 13 bases between them. Germline V gene data show CDR1 as SGHDT and CDR2 as YYEEEE. CDR3 length equals 14 residues. CDR3 bases: TGTGCCAGCAGCTTCGGGGGGCACGGAACTGAAGCTTTCTTT. This sequence encodes CASSFGGHGTEAFF.

The gene calls are TRBV30 and TRBJ1-1; D perhaps matches TRBD1 (5 bases). The CDR3 contains 13 residues. The V end lost 6 bases, the J end lost 0 bases, and 11 bases lay between the germline ends. Germline V CDR1 and CDR2: GTSNPN, SVGIG (reference sequence). CDR3 DNA sequence: TGTGCCTGCAGACAGAAAATGAACACTGAAGCTTTCTTT. Protein sequence: CACRQKMNTEAFF.

This clone occurred a few times. V and J are TRBV7-6 and TRBJ1-2; TRBD1 matches 9 bases. This CDR3 has 13 residues. V was pared by 5 bases and J by 2 bases, with 0 bases of the junction left unmatched. Germline assignment: CDR1 SGHVS and CDR2 FNYEAQ. The CDR3: CASSDRGNYGYTF. CDR3 nucleotide sequence: TGTGCCAGCAGCGACAGGGGGAACTATGGCTACACCTTC.

This clone was counted between two and nine times. V gene TRBV2 combines with J gene TRBJ1-1; D perhaps matches TRBD1 (6 bases). The CDR3 consists of 14 residues. The germline V and J ends were trimmed by 7 bases and 3 bases, with 15 bases remaining between them. CDR1 and CDR2 from the germline V gene are SNHLY and FYNNEI. The CDR3 region is CASKQGLSDTEAFF. The DNA of the CDR3 is TGTGCCAGCAAGCAGGGGCTGTCGGACACTGAAGCTTTCTTT.

In this sample, this clone turned up once. This CDR3 reads CASSDNLLNGYTF. CDR3 coding DNA: TGTGCCAGCAGTGACAACCTTCTTAATGGCTACACCTTC. J is TRBJ1-2 and V is TRBV27; no clear D. From germline, CDR1 is MNHEY and CDR2 SMNVEV (reference sequence). The CDR3 has 13 amino acids. The ends were cut back, 5 bases at V and 6 bases at J, with 13 bases in the middle.

The chain employs TRBV7-2 and TRBJ2-1; 7 bases are shared with TRBD2. Germline V CDR1 and CDR2: SGHTA, FQGNSA. The V gene end was trimmed by 7 bases and the J gene end by 4 bases; junction bases not matched to a gene: 10. The CDR3 has 15 residues. In DNA, the CDR3 is TGTGCCAGCAAAAAGGGCGGGGGTTATTACAATGAGCAGTTCTTC. Amino acid sequence: CASKKGGGYYNEQFF.

This clone was recorded a few times. The chain carries TRBV6-4 and TRBJ1-6; maybe TRBD1 (5 bases). Germline-derived CDR1 and CDR2 are MRHNA and SNTAGT. With 3 bases removed from V and 5 bases from J, the gap between germline ends came to 11 bases. The CDR3 has 15 amino acids. The DNA for the CDR3 is TGTGCCAGCAGTGAATCTTCAGGGAATAATTCACCCCTCCACTTT. The encoded protein is CASSESSGNNSPLHF.

A single count supports this clone. The V gene is TRBV25-1, the J gene TRBJ1-2; 9 nucleotides align to TRBD1. The CDR3 runs to 12 residues. Germline V CDR1 and CDR2: MGHDK, SYGVNS. Losses at the gene ends were 5 bases for V and 8 bases for J; bases not matched to a gene: 3. CDR3 DNA: TGTGCCAGCAGTTGGGACAGGGTCGGCTACACCTTC. It specifies CASSWDRVGYTF.

This chain connects TRBV11-2 to TRBJ1-5, with D tentatively TRBD1 (5 bases). Trimming shortened V by 8 bases and J by 3 bases, and 11 bases separated the two germline ends. Looked up from germline, CDR1 is SGHAT and CDR2 is FQNNGV. CDR3 size: 13 residues. Here the CDR3 DNA reads TGTGCCAGCGGGCGGGGGGTCAATCAGCCCCAGCATTTT. Its translation: CASGRGVNQPQHF.

The chain employs TRBV4-3 and TRBJ2-5; 9 nucleotides line up with TRBD2. From germline, CDR1 is LGHNA and CDR2 YSLEER. The ends lost 4 bases at V and 4 bases at J; junction bases unmatched: 7. The CDR3 has 15 amino acids. The CDR3 nucleotides read TGCGCCAGCAGCCGGGGACTAGCCGGGGGAGAGACCCAGTACTTC. Amino acid sequence: CASSRGLAGGETQYF.

This rearrangement joins TRBV27 to TRBJ2-1; maybe TRBD2 (5 bases). Deletions cut 5 bases from V and 7 bases from J, with 9 bases between. The germline gives CDR1 MNHEY, CDR2 SMNVEV (reference sequence). This CDR3 spans 12 amino acids. In DNA, the CDR3 is TGTGCCAGCAGTCGAACGGGAAATGAGCAGTTCTTC. This codes for CASSRTGNEQFF.

This clone was recorded only once. The V gene is TRBV7-9, the J gene TRBJ2-7, with D possibly TRBD2 on 5 matching bases. Germline V gives CDR1 SEHNR, CDR2 FQNEAQ (reference sequence). Trimming removed 5 bases at V and 7 bases at J, with 12 bases between. This CDR3 region has 12 residues. The CDR3 nucleotides read TGTGCCAGCAGCGACTATCAAGAGGAGCAGTACTTC. Protein sequence: CASSDYQEEQYF.

Points on this clone: Its ends do not fully match the called genes, so a read error is possible. Other DNA sequences of this sample code for an identical CDR3. The chain links TRBV5-6 to TRBJ1-2; D is unresolved. The CDR3 totals 15 residues. Germline V gives CDR1 SGHDT, CDR2 YYEEEE. The chain's CDR3 is CASSLLQAGNYGYTF. CDR3 nucleotides: TGTGCCAGTAGCTTGTTGCAGGCCGGTAACTATGGCTACACCTTC.

This sequence joins TRBV2 and TRBJ2-1, with 9 positions matching TRBD2. This CDR3 has 15 amino acids. V lost 6 bases, J lost 9 bases, and 12 bases stayed unmatched. From germline, CDR1 is SNHLY and CDR2 FYNNEI. CDR3 in amino acids: CASRNEGTSSTEQFF. The CDR3 coding sequence is TGTGCCAGCAGAAACGAGGGGACTAGCAGTACTGAGCAGTTCTTC.

This clone was recorded only once. The chain is built from TRBV10-1 and TRBJ1-1; TRBD1 agrees at 7 bases. V shed 6 bases and J 6 bases; nucleotides not matched to a gene: 4. CDR1 and CDR2 (germline): WNHNN, SYGVQD (reference sequence). The CDR3 length is 12 residues. This CDR3 reads CASSDRASEAFF. The CDR3, as DNA: TGCGCCAGCAGCGACAGGGCCTCTGAAGCTTTCTTT.

The chain recombines TRBV7-6 with TRBJ1-4; D is possibly TRBD1 (5 bases). With 5 bases removed from V and 7 bases from J, the gap between germline ends came to 23 bases. This CDR3 has 17 amino acids. CDR1 is SGHVS, CDR2 FNYEAQ, per germline. CDR3 residues: CASSSWALGAIGEKLFF. The DNA of the CDR3 is TGTGCCAGCAGCAGTTGGGCCCTAGGGGCAATAGGTGAAAAACTGTTTTTT.

Only a few counts were recorded for this clone. V usage is TRBV7-6 and J usage is TRBJ1-2; D perhaps matches TRBD1 (5 bases). V was trimmed by 5 bases and J by 2 bases, leaving 9 bases between them. CDR1 SGHVS and CDR2 FNYEAQ come from the germline V gene. This CDR3 has 13 residues. CDR3 loop: CASSRPGNYGYTF. The CDR3 coding sequence is TGTGCCAGCAGCCGCCCAGGGAACTATGGCTACACCTTC.

The chain is built from TRBV7-9 and TRBJ2-3; 8 bases are shared with TRBD2. This CDR3 spans 15 amino acids. Germline V gene lookup returns CDR1 SEHNR and CDR2 FQNEAQ (reference sequence). Trimming at V came to 5 bases and at J to 1 base, leaving 5 bases not matched to a gene. The CDR3 bases are TGTGCCAGCAGCCCGGGGGGGAGGGGCACAGATACGCAGTATTTT. Amino acids: CASSPGGRGTDTQYF.

The chain joins TRBV7-6 to TRBJ1-4, with a tentative D call TRBD1 (5 bases). The CDR3 contains 16 residues. Germline loops: CDR1 SGHVS, CDR2 FNYEAQ. V dropped 4 bases and J dropped 7 bases, with 19 bases sitting between them. CDR3 sequence (DNA): TGTGCCAGCAGCTCAGGGCCTATACACGGGCCTGAAAAACTGTTTTTT. Protein sequence: CASSSGPIHGPEKLFF.

The rearrangement uses TRBV5-6 and TRBJ2-5, with 7 bases identical to TRBD2. The V and J ends lost 1 base and 4 bases, in that order; junction bases with no gene match: 13. The CDR3 is made up of 17 amino acids. Germline CDR1 is SGHDT and CDR2 is YYEEEE. The CDR3 reads CASSLKVTSDPRETQYF. The CDR3 DNA sequence: TGTGCCAGCAGCTTGAAGGTCACTAGCGATCCGAGAGAGACCCAGTACTTC.

In this sample, this clone turned up once. This chain connects TRBV19 to TRBJ1-1, with D possibly being TRBD1 (5 bases). The CDR3 consists of 15 residues. V gave up 8 bases and J gave up 1 base, with 17 bases separating them. CDR1 is LNHDA and CDR2 is SQIVND in the germline V gene (reference sequence). The CDR3 spells CASLRTLRANTEAFF. The CDR3 DNA is TGTGCCAGTCTCCGAACCCTCAGGGCGAACACTGAAGCTTTCTTT.

A remark on this clone: The junction does not match germline at one end; this may be a read error. V usage is TRBV4-1 and J usage is TRBJ1-5, with D possibly matching TRBD1 (6 bases). This CDR3 contains 16 residues. Germline V gene lookup returns CDR1 MGHRA and CDR2 YSYEKL. This chain's CDR3 is CASSQDSVGGHQPQHF. In nucleotides, the CDR3 is TGCGCCAGCAGTCAAGATTCCGTTGGGGGCCATCAGCCCCAGCATTTT.

The chain employs TRBV29-1 and TRBJ2-7; 14 bases match TRBD2. The CDR3 runs to 16 residues. The V and J ends lost 6 bases and 1 base, in that order; junction bases with no gene match: 8. Germline V lookup: CDR1 SQVTM, CDR2 ANQGSEA. The CDR3 DNA sequence: TGCAGCGTCCAAGGACTAGCGGGGGGCCATTCCTACGAGCAGTACTTC. Its translation: CSVQGLAGGHSYEQYF.

The chain employs TRBV18 and TRBJ2-5; D remains ambiguous. V lost 4 bases, J lost 2 bases, and 5 bases lay in between. The length of the CDR3 is 12 residues. In germline, CDR1 is KGHSH, CDR2 LQKENI. The CDR3 coding sequence is TGTGCCAGCTCACTAACACAAGAGACCCAGTACTTC. Translation gives CASSLTQETQYF.

The genes are TRBV7-2 and TRBJ1-5, with 8 bases matching TRBD1. Trimming at V came to 6 bases and at J to 6 bases, leaving 7 bases not matched to a gene. CDR1 SGHTA and CDR2 FQGNSA come from the germline V gene. The CDR3 length is 14 residues. This CDR3 is CASRSGGAGQPQHF. CDR3 sequence (DNA): TGTGCCAGCAGATCAGGGGGCGCGGGTCAGCCCCAGCATTTT.

The chain couples TRBV6-5 to TRBJ1-4, with D possibly TRBD1 on 6 matching bases. The CDR3 spans 14 residues. Germline-derived CDR1 and CDR2 are MNHEY and SVGAGI. Trimming shortened V by 8 bases and J by 7 bases, and 17 bases separated the two germline ends. The CDR3 is CASGTTGLGEKLFF. In nucleotides, the CDR3 is TGTGCCAGCGGAACCACAGGGTTAGGTGAAAAACTGTTTTTT.